This entry is about one TCR beta chain. Its antigen is not known. The data were obtained in a study of monozygotic twins with inflammatory bowel disease. Overall study results and limits: Lower sharing of clonotypes with other individuals was seen in IBD patients than in healthy twins. This was most marked in patients showing signs of disease activity.

The TCR libraries each used total RNA (approximately 3,200 ng per library). PCR of TCRalpha and TCRbeta cDNA was nested, with two rounds of 16 and 9 cycles. TCRdb reprocessed the 5' RACE reads; each CDR3 protein has one entry and no DNA is given. Its listing shows roughly 160,000 distinct CDR3 sequences. Blood was collected, roughly 2.5 ml per donor. This CDR3 is built from 15 residues. The germline CDR1 and CDR2 sequences are SNHLY and FYNNEI. The chain links TRBV2 to TRBJ2-3; no DNA is available, so the TRBD2 call from TCRdb remains unchecked. The sequence was obtained from a human donor with ulcerative colitis or Crohn's disease, or a healthy co-twin of an affected twin (not recorded which). The sample consisted of blood. CDR3 region: CASTGLAGPVDTQYF.